This T cell receptor (beta chain) was captured by sequencing in a study of blood T cell repertoires in COVID-19. Some clones are missing from TCRdb's copy, which holds only in-frame ones; the method was immunoSEQ multiplex PCR. The sample carries 55,000 to 80,000 clones, over 65% recorded once. The count of this clone is one. V lost 3 bases and J 4 bases, leaving 13 bases between the germline ends. CDR3 size: 15 residues. Looked up from germline, CDR1 is GTSNPN and CDR2 is SVGIG (reference sequence). This TCR was sampled from an elderly woman with acute or convalescent COVID-19. Sequenced material: peripheral blood. The rearrangement joins TRBV30 to TRBJ2-6; D is perhaps TRBD1 (6 bases). The CDR3 loop reads CAWRYRVFGANVLTF. CDR3 sequence (DNA): TGTGCCTGGAGATACAGGGTCTTCGGGGCCAACGTCCTGACTTTC.